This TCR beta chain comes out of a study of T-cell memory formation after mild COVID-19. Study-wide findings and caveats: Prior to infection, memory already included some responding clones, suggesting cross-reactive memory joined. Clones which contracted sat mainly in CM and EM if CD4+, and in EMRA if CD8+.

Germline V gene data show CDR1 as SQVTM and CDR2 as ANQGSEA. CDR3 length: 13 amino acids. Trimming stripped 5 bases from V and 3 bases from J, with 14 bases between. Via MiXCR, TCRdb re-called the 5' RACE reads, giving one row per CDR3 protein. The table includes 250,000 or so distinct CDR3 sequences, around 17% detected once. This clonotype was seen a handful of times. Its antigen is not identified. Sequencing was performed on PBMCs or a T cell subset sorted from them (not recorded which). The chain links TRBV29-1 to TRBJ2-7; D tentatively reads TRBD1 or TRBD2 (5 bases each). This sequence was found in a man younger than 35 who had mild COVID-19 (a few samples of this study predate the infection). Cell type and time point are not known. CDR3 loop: CSVTPGTIYEQYF. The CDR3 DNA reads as TGCAGCGTTACTCCGGGGACGATCTACGAGCAGTACTTC.